This T cell receptor beta chain originates from a study of T cell responses to AZD1222 COVID-19 vaccine. Broader study findings: Repertoires in all cases were sampled only once the peak T cell response had passed. The study identified only five to seven AZD1222 recipients as seropositive at baseline. Clonal diversity was possibly underestimated; the donors were predominantly white British and more often female.

Trimming cost V 6 bases and J 3 bases, with 6 bases left between them. The germline CDR1 and CDR2 sequences are LNHDA and SQIVND (reference sequence). The CDR3 is 12 amino acids. Concerning this clone itself: Its antigen is unidentified.

TCRdb's table, derived via immunoSEQ multiplex PCR, lists solely in-frame clones and lacks some. The data hold more than 150,000 clones, with 80% to 95% observed a single time. The genes are TRBV19 and TRBJ2-1; tentative D call: TRBD1 (6 bases). The starting material was peripheral blood, obtained on day 0 of AZD1222 vaccination. The receptor was derived from an adult in good health. The CDR3 spells CASRQGYNEQFF. The DNA of the CDR3 is TGTGCCAGTAGACAGGGCTACAATGAGCAGTTCTTC. The complete variable domain, with remaining parts taken from reference TRBV19 and TRBJ2-1, reads DGGITQSPKYLFRKEGQNVTLSCEQNLNHDAMYWYRQDPGQGLRLIYYSQIVNDFQKGDIAEGYSVSREKKESFPLTVTSAQKNPTAFYLCASRQGYNEQFFGPGTRLTVL.